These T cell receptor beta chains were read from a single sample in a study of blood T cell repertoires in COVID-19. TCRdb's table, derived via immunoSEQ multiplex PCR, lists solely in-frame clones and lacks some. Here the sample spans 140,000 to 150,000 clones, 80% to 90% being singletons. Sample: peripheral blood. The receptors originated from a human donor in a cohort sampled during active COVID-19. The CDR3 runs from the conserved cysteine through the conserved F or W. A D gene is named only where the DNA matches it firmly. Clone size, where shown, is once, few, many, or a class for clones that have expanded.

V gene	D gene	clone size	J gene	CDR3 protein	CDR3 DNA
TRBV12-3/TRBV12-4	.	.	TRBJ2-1	CASQQVRYNEQFF	TGTGCCAGTCAACAGGTGAGGTACAATGAGCAGTTCTTC
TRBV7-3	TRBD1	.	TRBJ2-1	CASSLWGQGEEGAQFF	TGTGCCAGCAGCCTATGGGGACAGGGAGAGGAGGGAGCCCAGTTCTTC
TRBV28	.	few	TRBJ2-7	CASTLSGESYEQYF	TGTGCCAGCACCCTTTCCGGGGAATCCTACGAGCAGTACTTC
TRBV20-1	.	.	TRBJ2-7	CSASTGPSAYF	TGCAGTGCTTCTACAGGTCCTTCGGCGTACTTC
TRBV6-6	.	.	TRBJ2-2	CASSYSETGELFF	TGTGCCAGCAGTTACTCAGAGACCGGGGAGCTGTTTTTT
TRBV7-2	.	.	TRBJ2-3	CASSSRQALDTQYF	TGTGCCAGCAGCTCCCGACAGGCCCTAGATACGCAGTATTTT
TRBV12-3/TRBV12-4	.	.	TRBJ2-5	CASSFYESETQYF	TGTGCCAGCAGTTTCTATGAATCAGAGACCCAGTACTTC
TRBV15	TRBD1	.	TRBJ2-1	CATSRPRDRLNEQFF	TGTGCCACCAGCAGACCAAGGGACAGATTAAATGAGCAGTTCTTC
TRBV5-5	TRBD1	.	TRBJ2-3	CASSEWGQLPTRTQYF	TGTGCCAGCAGTGAGTGGGGACAGCTCCCCACACGTACGCAGTATTTT
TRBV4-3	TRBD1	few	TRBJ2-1	CASSQGYRGFYNEQFF	TGCGCCAGCAGCCAGGGGTACAGGGGGTTTTACAATGAGCAGTTCTTC
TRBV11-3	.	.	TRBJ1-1	CASSLDPGVAEAFF	TGTGCCAGCAGCTTAGATCCAGGGGTGGCTGAAGCTTTCTTT
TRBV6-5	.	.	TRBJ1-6	CASKEPRDSPLHF	TGTGCCAGCAAAGAACCCCGGGATTCACCCCTCCACTTT
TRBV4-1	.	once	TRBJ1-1	CASSQDRGGNTEAFF	TGCGCCAGCAGCCAAGATCGAGGAGGGAACACTGAAGCTTTCTTT
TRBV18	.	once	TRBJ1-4	CASSPTRETNEKLFF	TGTGCCAGCTCTCCGACCAGGGAAACTAATGAAAAACTGTTTTTT
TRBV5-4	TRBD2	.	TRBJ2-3	CASSLTSGGGTDTQYF	TGTGCCAGCAGCCTAACTAGCGGGGGAGGGACAGATACGCAGTATTTT
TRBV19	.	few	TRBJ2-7	CASSAPGNSNEQYF	TGTGCCAGTAGCGCTCCCGGGAACTCCAACGAGCAGTACTTC
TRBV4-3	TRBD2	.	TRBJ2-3	CASSQDRGGRADTQYF	TGCGCCAGCAGCCAAGATCGGGGGGGGCGGGCAGATACGCAGTATTTT
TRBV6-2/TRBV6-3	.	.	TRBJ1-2	CASSYMAGYTF	TGTGCCAGCAGTTACATGGCCGGCTACACCTTC
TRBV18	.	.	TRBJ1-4	CASSPQQEKLFF	TGTGCCAGCTCACCACAACAAGAAAAACTGTTTTTT
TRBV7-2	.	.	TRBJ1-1	CASSSNRALNTEAFF	TGTGCCAGCAGCTCGAACAGGGCTCTGAACACTGAAGCTTTCTTT
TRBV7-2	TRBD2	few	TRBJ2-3	CASSLLSGGFTDTQYF	TGTGCCAGCAGCTTACTGTCGGGGGGGTTCACAGATACGCAGTATTTT
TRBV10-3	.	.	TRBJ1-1	CAIRAGVDTEAFF	TGTGCCATTCGGGCAGGGGTGGACACTGAAGCTTTCTTT
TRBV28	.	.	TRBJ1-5	CASSAGGVRQPQHF	TGTGCCAGCAGTGCCGGCGGGGTCAGGCAGCCCCAGCATTTT
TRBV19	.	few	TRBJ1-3	CASTWTTGNTIYF	TGTGCCAGTACCTGGACAACTGGAAACACCATATATTTT
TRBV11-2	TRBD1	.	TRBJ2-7	CASSLGTGLEQYF	TGTGCCAGCAGCTTAGGGACAGGGCTCGAGCAGTACTTC
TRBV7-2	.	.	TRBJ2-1	CASSVYNEQFF	TGTGCCAGCAGCGTATACAATGAGCAGTTCTTC
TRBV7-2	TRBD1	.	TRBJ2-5	CASSRLTGGKETQYF	TGTGCCAGCAGCAGACTAACAGGGGGGAAAGAGACCCAGTACTTC